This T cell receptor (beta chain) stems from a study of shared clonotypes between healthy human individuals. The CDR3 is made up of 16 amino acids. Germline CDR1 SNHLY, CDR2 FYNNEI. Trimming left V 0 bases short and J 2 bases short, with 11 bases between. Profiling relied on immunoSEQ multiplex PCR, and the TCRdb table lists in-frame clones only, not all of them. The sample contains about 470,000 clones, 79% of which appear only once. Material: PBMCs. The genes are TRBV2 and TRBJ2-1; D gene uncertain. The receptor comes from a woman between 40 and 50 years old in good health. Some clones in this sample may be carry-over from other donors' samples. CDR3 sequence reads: CASSEAVVTAYNEQFF. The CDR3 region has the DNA TGTGCCAGCAGTGAAGCGGTAGTGACGGCCTACAATGAGCAGTTCTTC.